This is a list of T cell receptor beta chains from one sample in a study of blood T cell repertoires in COVID-19. Measured with immunoSEQ multiplex PCR; TCRdb has only the in-frame clones, and not every one. The data show some 200,000 clones, with 84% seen just once and roughly 2.4% held by the top ten. Sequencing was performed on peripheral blood. These receptors originate from a woman between 55 and 75 years old with acute or convalescent COVID-19. CDR3s include the opening cysteine and the closing phenylalanine or tryptophan. The order of the fields is CDR3 protein, CDR3 DNA, clone size, J gene, V gene, D gene. A D gene is named only where the DNA matches it firmly. Only some rows state a clone size, as once, few, many or a class for expanded clones.

cdr3_aa: CASSPLVRSTDTQYF
cdr3_nt: TGTGCCAGCAGCCCCTTAGTCCGGAGCACAGATACGCAGTATTTT
clone_size: NA
j_call: TRBJ2-3
v_call: TRBV7-8
d_call: NA

cdr3_aa: CASSQVRGQNYEQYF
cdr3_nt: TGCGCCAGCAGCCAAGTTCGCGGACAGAACTACGAGCAGTACTTC
clone_size: once
j_call: TRBJ2-7
v_call: TRBV4-1
d_call: NA

cdr3_aa: CASSLRSTGTTNEKLFF
cdr3_nt: TGCGCCAGCAGCTTGAGGTCGACCGGGACAACTAATGAAAAACTGTTTTTT
clone_size: NA
j_call: TRBJ1-4
v_call: TRBV5-1
d_call: NA

cdr3_aa: CASSLGYRGTEAFF
cdr3_nt: TGTGCCAGCAGCTTGGGGTACCGGGGCACTGAAGCTTTCTTT
clone_size: NA
j_call: TRBJ1-1
v_call: TRBV5-8
d_call: NA

cdr3_aa: CAWSAYNEKLFF
cdr3_nt: TGTGCCTGGAGTGCCTATAATGAAAAACTGTTTTTT
clone_size: NA
j_call: TRBJ1-4
v_call: TRBV30
d_call: NA

cdr3_aa: CASSGLAYGYTF
cdr3_nt: TGTGCCAGCAGTGGACTGGCCTATGGCTACACCTTC
clone_size: NA
j_call: TRBJ1-2
v_call: TRBV2
d_call: NA

cdr3_aa: CASSQRLAGGLSTDTQYF
cdr3_nt: TGTGCCAGCAGCCAAAGACTAGCGGGGGGGCTAAGCACAGATACGCAGTATTTT
clone_size: once
j_call: TRBJ2-3
v_call: TRBV4-2
d_call: TRBD2

cdr3_aa: CASSSGKGYTF
cdr3_nt: TGTGCCAGCAGTTCAGGGAAGGGCTACACCTTC
clone_size: NA
j_call: TRBJ1-2
v_call: TRBV12-3/TRBV12-4
d_call: NA

cdr3_aa: CASAGTGKSEAFF
cdr3_nt: TGTGCCAGCGCAGGGACAGGGAAGTCTGAAGCTTTCTTT
clone_size: NA
j_call: TRBJ1-1
v_call: TRBV2
d_call: TRBD1

cdr3_aa: CAWSKTGIEAFF
cdr3_nt: TGTGCCTGGAGCAAAACAGGGATTGAAGCTTTCTTT
clone_size: few
j_call: TRBJ1-1
v_call: TRBV30
d_call: NA

cdr3_aa: CAWEEGTGGFNQPQHF
cdr3_nt: TGTGCCTGGGAAGAAGGGACAGGGGGCTTCAATCAGCCCCAGCATTTT
clone_size: NA
j_call: TRBJ1-5
v_call: TRBV30
d_call: TRBD1

cdr3_aa: CASSYGQGVNSPLHF
cdr3_nt: TGTGCCAGCAGCTACGGACAGGGAGTTAATTCACCCCTCCACTTT
clone_size: NA
j_call: TRBJ1-6
v_call: TRBV7-9
d_call: TRBD1

cdr3_aa: CATSKLVDTEAFF
cdr3_nt: TGCGCCACCTCAAAACTGGTAGACACTGAAGCTTTCTTT
clone_size: NA
j_call: TRBJ1-1
v_call: TRBV5-1
d_call: NA

cdr3_aa: CASSSDRGATEAFF
cdr3_nt: TGTGCCAGCAGTTCGGACAGGGGGGCCACTGAAGCTTTCTTT
clone_size: NA
j_call: TRBJ1-1
v_call: TRBV6-5
d_call: TRBD1

cdr3_aa: CASSDGTGTNYGYTF
cdr3_nt: TGTGCCAGCAGCGACGGGACAGGCACTAACTATGGCTACACCTTC
clone_size: NA
j_call: TRBJ1-2
v_call: TRBV9
d_call: TRBD1

cdr3_aa: CASTFPKDGGNQSTNEKLFF
cdr3_nt: TGTGCCAGCACCTTTCCTAAGGACGGCGGGAACCAATCCACTAATGAAAAACTGTTTTTT
clone_size: once
j_call: TRBJ1-4
v_call: TRBV21-1
d_call: NA

cdr3_aa: CASSSLRGADDEQFF
cdr3_nt: TGCGCCAGCAGCTCCCTTCGGGGGGCTGACGATGAGCAGTTCTTC
clone_size: NA
j_call: TRBJ2-1
v_call: TRBV5-1
d_call: NA

cdr3_aa: CASSLPPPRGTGHPPGGYTF
cdr3_nt: TGTGCCAGCAGCCTCCCCCCCCCGAGGGGGACAGGGCATCCTCCGGGTGGCTACACCTTC
clone_size: few
j_call: TRBJ1-2
v_call: TRBV3-1/TRBV3-2
d_call: TRBD1

cdr3_aa: CASSPTGGGYTF
cdr3_nt: TGTGCCAGCAGCCCCACCGGGGGGGGCTACACCTTC
clone_size: NA
j_call: TRBJ1-2
v_call: TRBV3-1/TRBV3-2
d_call: NA

cdr3_aa: CASSETGTLYNSPLHF
cdr3_nt: TGTGCCAGTAGTGAGACAGGGACCCTCTATAATTCACCCCTCCACTTT
clone_size: NA
j_call: TRBJ1-6
v_call: TRBV19
d_call: TRBD1

cdr3_aa: CAWTPGTSSTDTQYF
cdr3_nt: TGTGCCTGGACCCCCGGGACATCTAGCACAGATACGCAGTATTTT
clone_size: NA
j_call: TRBJ2-3
v_call: TRBV30
d_call: NA

cdr3_aa: CASSVDGGASDTQYF
cdr3_nt: TGTGCCAGCAGCGTAGACGGGGGGGCCTCGGATACGCAGTATTTT
clone_size: NA
j_call: TRBJ2-3
v_call: TRBV9
d_call: TRBD2

cdr3_aa: CASSPGQLNEKLFF
cdr3_nt: TGCGCCAGCAGCCCGGGACAGCTAAATGAAAAACTGTTTTTT
clone_size: NA
j_call: TRBJ1-4
v_call: TRBV5-1
d_call: TRBD1

cdr3_aa: CASSPGQGREAFF
cdr3_nt: TGTGCCAGCTCCCCGGGACAGGGAAGGGAAGCTTTCTTT
clone_size: NA
j_call: TRBJ1-1
v_call: TRBV18
d_call: TRBD1

cdr3_aa: CSVDTGGVRSTEAFF
cdr3_nt: TGCAGCGTGGATACAGGGGGAGTTAGGAGCACTGAAGCTTTCTTT
clone_size: few
j_call: TRBJ1-1
v_call: TRBV29-1
d_call: TRBD1

cdr3_aa: CASRPGTGGNSPLHF
cdr3_nt: TGTGCCAGCAGACCAGGGACAGGGGGTAATTCACCCCTCCACTTT
clone_size: few
j_call: TRBJ1-6
v_call: TRBV7-9
d_call: TRBD1